This T cell receptor beta chain was documented in a study of prognosis after radiotherapy for stage I lung cancer. Overall study: Patients with non-small cell lung cancer were all judged medically inoperable. Adenocarcinomas accounted for the tumors of around 12 patients, and squamous cell carcinomas for those of seven. Study conclusions and caveats: Shannon entropy after stereotactic body radiation therapy was lower in patients who developed distant metastases.

This clonotype is classed as medium-sized (0.01 to 0.1%). Its antigen remains unknown. Template was genomic DNA; TCR beta CDR3 amplified in two multiplex PCR rounds. Round one of PCR was performed, and it used primers specific to each TRBV and TRBJ gene. MiXCR was run by TCRdb on the multiplex PCR reads, yielding one entry per CDR3 protein. The table lists about 15,000 distinct CDR3 sequences, around 30% of them singletons. The CDR3 has 13 amino acids. Trimming stripped 5 bases from V and 5 bases from J, with 10 bases between. Other malignancies, prior chemotherapy and prior radiotherapy were absent in all patients, each of whom was node-negative on CT and PET/CT.

This specimen consisted of PBMCs, obtained before or after stereotactic body radiation therapy (not recorded which). The TCR originated in a donor aged 50 or older with non-small cell lung cancer. The gene calls are TRBV12-3 or TRBV12-4 and TRBJ2-1; tentatively, D is TRBD1 (5 bases). The CDR3 nucleotides are TGTGCCAGCAGTCAGGGTTTCCACAATGAGCAGTTCTTC. Translated: CASSQGFHNEQFF.